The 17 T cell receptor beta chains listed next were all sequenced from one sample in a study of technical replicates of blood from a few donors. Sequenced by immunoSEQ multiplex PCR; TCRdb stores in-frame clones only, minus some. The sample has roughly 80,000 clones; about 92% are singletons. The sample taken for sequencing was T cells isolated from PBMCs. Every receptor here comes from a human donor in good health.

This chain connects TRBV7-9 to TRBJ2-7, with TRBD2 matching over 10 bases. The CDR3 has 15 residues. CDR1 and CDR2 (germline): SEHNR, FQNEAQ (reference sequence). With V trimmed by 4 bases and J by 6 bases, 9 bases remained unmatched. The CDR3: CASSSRSGRAAEQYF. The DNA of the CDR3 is TGTGCCAGCAGCTCCAGAAGCGGGAGGGCCGCCGAGCAGTACTTC.

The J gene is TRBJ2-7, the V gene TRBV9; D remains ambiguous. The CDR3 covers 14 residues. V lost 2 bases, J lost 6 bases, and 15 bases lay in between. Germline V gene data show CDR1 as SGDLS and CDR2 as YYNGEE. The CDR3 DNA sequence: TGTGCCAGCAGCGTGGCCGGCGGTCTTGGCGAGCAGTACTTC. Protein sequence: CASSVAGGLGEQYF.

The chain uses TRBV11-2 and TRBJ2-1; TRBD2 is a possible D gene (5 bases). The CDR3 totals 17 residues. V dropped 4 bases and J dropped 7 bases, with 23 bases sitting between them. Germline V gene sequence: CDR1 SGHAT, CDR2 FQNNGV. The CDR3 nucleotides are TGTGCCAGCAGCTCCCGGGTAGTGGGGAGAGCCCCGAATGAGCAGTTCTTC. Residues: CASSSRVVGRAPNEQFF.

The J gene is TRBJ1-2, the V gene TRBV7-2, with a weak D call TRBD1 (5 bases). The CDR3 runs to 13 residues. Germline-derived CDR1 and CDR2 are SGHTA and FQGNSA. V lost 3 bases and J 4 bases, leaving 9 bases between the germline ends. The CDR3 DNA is TGTGCCAGCAGCTTGACAGATCTCTATGGCTACACCTTC. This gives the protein CASSLTDLYGYTF.

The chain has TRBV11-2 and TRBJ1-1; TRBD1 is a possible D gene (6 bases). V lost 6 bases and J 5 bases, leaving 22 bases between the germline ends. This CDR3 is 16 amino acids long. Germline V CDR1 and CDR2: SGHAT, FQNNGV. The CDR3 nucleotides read TGTGCCAGCAGTCTAGAGAACAGGGATTTGGAAACTGAAGCTTTCTTT. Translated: CASSLENRDLETEAFF.

The CDR3 DNA follows: TGTGCCAGCAGTTTAAGTCAACTGGCCGGGACAGAGGACTACAATGAGCAGTTCTTC. Translating gives CASSLSQLAGTEDYNEQFF. This chain uses TRBV27 with TRBJ2-1; the match to TRBD1 covers 7 bases. After removal of 2 bases from V and 3 bases from J, the junction contained 16 bases not matched to a gene. The CDR3 consists of 19 residues. The germline V gene has CDR1 MNHEY and CDR2 SMNVEV (reference sequence).

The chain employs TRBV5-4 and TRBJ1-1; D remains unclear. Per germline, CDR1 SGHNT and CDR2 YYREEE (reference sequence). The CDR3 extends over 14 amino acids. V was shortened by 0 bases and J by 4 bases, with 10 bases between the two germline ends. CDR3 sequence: CASSLGGSGTEAFF. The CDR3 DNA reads TGTGCCAGCAGCTTGGGGGGTAGCGGCACTGAAGCTTTCTTT.

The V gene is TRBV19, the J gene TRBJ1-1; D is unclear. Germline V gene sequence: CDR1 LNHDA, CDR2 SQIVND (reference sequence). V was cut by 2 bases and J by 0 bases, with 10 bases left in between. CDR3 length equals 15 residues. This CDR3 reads CASSISPGLNTEAFF. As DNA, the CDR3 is TGTGCCAGTAGTATAAGTCCGGGATTGAACACTGAAGCTTTCTTT.

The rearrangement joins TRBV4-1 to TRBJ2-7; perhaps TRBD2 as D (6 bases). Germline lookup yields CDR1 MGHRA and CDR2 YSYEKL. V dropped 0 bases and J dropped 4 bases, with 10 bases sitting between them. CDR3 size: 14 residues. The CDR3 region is CASSQDRELYEQYF. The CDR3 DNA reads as TGCGCCAGCAGCCAAGATCGGGAGCTTTACGAGCAGTACTTC.

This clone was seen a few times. The CDR3 coding sequence is TGTGCCAGCACCAGGGAACTAGCGGGAAGCAACGAGCAGTACTTC. Its protein product is CASTRELAGSNEQYF. This chain links TRBV6-6 with TRBJ2-7, with 10 bases lining up with TRBD2. The junction had 11 bases not matched to a gene; V was cut back by 7 bases and J by 5 bases. CDR3 length: 15 residues. Looked up from germline, CDR1 is MNHNY and CDR2 is SVGAGI (reference sequence).

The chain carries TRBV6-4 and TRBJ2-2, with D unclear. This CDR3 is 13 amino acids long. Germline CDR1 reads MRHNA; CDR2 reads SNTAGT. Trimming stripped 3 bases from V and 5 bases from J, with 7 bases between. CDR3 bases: TGTGCCAGCAGTGAGGCAAAAACCGGGGAGCTGTTTTTT. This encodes CASSEAKTGELFF.

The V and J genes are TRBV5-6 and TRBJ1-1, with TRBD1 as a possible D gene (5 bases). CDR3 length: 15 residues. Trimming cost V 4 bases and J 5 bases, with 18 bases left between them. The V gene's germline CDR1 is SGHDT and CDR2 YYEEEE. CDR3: CASSAFWGGGTEAFF. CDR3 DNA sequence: TGTGCCAGCAGCGCCTTCTGGGGGGGTGGAACTGAAGCTTTCTTT.

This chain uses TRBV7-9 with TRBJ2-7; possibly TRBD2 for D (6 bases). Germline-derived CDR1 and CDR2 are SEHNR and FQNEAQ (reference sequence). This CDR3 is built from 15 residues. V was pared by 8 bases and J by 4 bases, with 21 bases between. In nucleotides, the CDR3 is TGTGCCAGCGCCCGGGGGTCGGGAGCCTATTACGAGCAGTACTTC. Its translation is CASARGSGAYYEQYF.

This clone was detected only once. CDR3 protein: CATSRDFSYNYGYTF. DNA for the CDR3: TGTGCCACCAGCAGAGATTTTTCTTATAACTATGGCTACACCTTC. This rearrangement joins TRBV15 to TRBJ1-2; D unresolved. V was clipped by 0 bases and J by 1 base, with 9 bases between them. Germline CDR1 is LNHNV and CDR2 is YYDKDF (reference sequence). This CDR3 region has 15 residues.

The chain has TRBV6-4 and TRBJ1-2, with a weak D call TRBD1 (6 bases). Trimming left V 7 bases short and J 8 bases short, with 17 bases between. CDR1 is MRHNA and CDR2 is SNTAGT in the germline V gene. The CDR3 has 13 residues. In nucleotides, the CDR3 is TGTGCCAGCACCAAGCTGGACAGTTGGGGCTACACCTTC. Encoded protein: CASTKLDSWGYTF.

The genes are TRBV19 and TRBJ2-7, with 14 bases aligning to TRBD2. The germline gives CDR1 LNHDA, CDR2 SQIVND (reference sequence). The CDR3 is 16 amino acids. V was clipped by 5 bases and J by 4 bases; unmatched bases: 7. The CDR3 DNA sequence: TGTGCCAGTAGTCCTAGGGGACTAGCGGGAGAGTACGAGCAGTACTTC. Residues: CASSPRGLAGEYEQYF. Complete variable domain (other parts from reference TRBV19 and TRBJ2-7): DGGITQSPKYLFRKEGQNVTLSCEQNLNHDAMYWYRQDPGQGLRLIYYSQIVNDFQKGDIAEGYSVSREKKESFPLTVTSAQKNPTAFYLCASSPRGLAGEYEQYFGPGTRLTVT.

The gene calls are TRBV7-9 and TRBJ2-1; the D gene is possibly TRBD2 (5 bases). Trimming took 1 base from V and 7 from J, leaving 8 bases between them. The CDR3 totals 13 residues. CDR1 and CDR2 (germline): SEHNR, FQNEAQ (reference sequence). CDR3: CASSLGPGNEQFF. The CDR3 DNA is TGTGCCAGCAGCTTAGGTCCGGGGAATGAGCAGTTCTTC.